A selection of T cell receptor beta chains follows, all from one sample in a study of a mutant IDH1 vaccine in newly diagnosed glioma. Using immunoSEQ multiplex PCR, the repertoire was profiled, and TCRdb retains in-frame clones only, with some absent. In the table there are 60,000 or so clones, around 80% of which are singletons. Their recognized antigens are unknown. Sequences were derived from PBMCs, sampled from a glioma patient whose treatment included an IDH1 peptide vaccine. These receptor sequences come from a woman between 45 and 65 years old with glioma. The CDR3 runs from the conserved cysteine through the conserved F or W. Fields, in order: D gene, clone size, J gene, V gene, CDR3 DNA, CDR3 protein. A D gene is named only where the DNA matches it firmly. For some rows the clone size is stated as once, few or many, or as a class when expanded; others skip it.

D: .; size: .; J: TRBJ1-3; V: TRBV9; DNA: TGTGCCAGCAGCGTAGGCGGGGGTTCCAAGGGAAACACCATATATTTT; CDR3: CASSVGGGSKGNTIYF
D: TRBD1; size: few; J: TRBJ1-6; V: TRBV7-2; DNA: TGTGCCAGCAGAGAAGGGACAGCTTCACCCCTCCACTTT; CDR3: CASREGTASPLHF
D: .; size: .; J: TRBJ2-6; V: TRBV9; DNA: TGTGCCAGCAGCGTAGGTGGCTCTGGGGCCAACGTCCTGACTTTC; CDR3: CASSVGGSGANVLTF
D: .; size: .; J: TRBJ1-3; V: TRBV9; DNA: TGTGCCAGCAGCCCGCCCTCTGGAAACACCATATATTTT; CDR3: CASSPPSGNTIYF
D: .; size: .; J: TRBJ2-7; V: TRBV10-3; DNA: TGTGCCATCAGTGAGTCGGTGCGGGACTCCTACGAGCAGTACTTC; CDR3: CAISESVRDSYEQYF
D: .; size: .; J: TRBJ1-2; V: TRBV27; DNA: TGTGCCAGCAGTGGTAGGGACTCGGCGGGCGGCTACACCTTC; CDR3: CASSGRDSAGGYTF
D: .; size: once; J: TRBJ2-5; V: TRBV29-1; DNA: TGCAGCGTTGAACATCAAGAGACCCAGTACTTC; CDR3: CSVEHQETQYF
D: TRBD2; size: .; J: TRBJ2-5; V: TRBV13; DNA: TGTGCCAGCAGCGCCGGACTAGCGGAGACCCAGTACTTC; CDR3: CASSAGLAETQYF
D: TRBD1; size: .; J: TRBJ2-1; V: TRBV7-2; DNA: TGTGCCAGCAGCTTAGGACAGGGGGCAGGTGAGCAGTTCTTC; CDR3: CASSLGQGAGEQFF
D: .; size: .; J: TRBJ1-2; V: TRBV7-9; DNA: TGTGCCAGCAGCCCAACCCAGCGGACACTTCAGTATGGCTACACCTTC; CDR3: CASSPTQRTLQYGYTF
D: .; size: .; J: TRBJ2-7; V: TRBV14; DNA: TGTGCCAGCAGCCCTGTCGGACGGAACTACGAGCAGTACTTC; CDR3: CASSPVGRNYEQYF
D: TRBD2; size: .; J: TRBJ2-1; V: TRBV7-8; DNA: TGTGCCAGCAGGCGGGGGGGCTACAATGAGCAGTTCTTC; CDR3: CASRRGGYNEQFF
D: .; size: .; J: TRBJ1-2; V: TRBV6-1; DNA: TGTGCCAGCCGGCAAAGAGAGGAGAGGTACTATGGCTACACCTTC; CDR3: CASRQREERYYGYTF
D: .; size: .; J: TRBJ1-1; V: TRBV6-6; DNA: TGTGCCAGCAATTTGGCGGGGAATGCTGAAGCTTTCTTT; CDR3: CASNLAGNAEAFF
D: .; size: .; J: TRBJ1-4; V: TRBV19; DNA: TGTGCCAGTATGGGCAGGGAGGAAAAACTGTTTTTT; CDR3: CASMGREEKLFF
D: TRBD1; size: .; J: TRBJ1-2; V: TRBV10-3; DNA: TGTGCCATCAGTGGGGTCAAGACAGGGGACCATGGCTACACCTTC; CDR3: CAISGVKTGDHGYTF
D: .; size: once; J: TRBJ1-3; V: TRBV7-2; DNA: TGTGCCAGCAGCCTTTCGGAGGGAAGGAACACCATATATTTT; CDR3: CASSLSEGRNTIYF
D: .; size: .; J: TRBJ2-2; V: TRBV4-1; DNA: TGCGCCAGCAGAGGGCAGGGGCTACCCACCGGGGAGCTGTTTTTT; CDR3: CASRGQGLPTGELFF
D: .; size: .; J: TRBJ2-6; V: TRBV10-3; DNA: TGTGCCACCTGGAGCTCTGGGGCCAACGTCCTGACTTTC; CDR3: CATWSSGANVLTF
D: TRBD1; size: .; J: TRBJ1-2; V: TRBV27; DNA: TGTGCCAGCAGTTCCGGGACAGGCTGGGGCGGCTACACCTTC; CDR3: CASSSGTGWGGYTF
D: .; size: .; J: TRBJ2-4; V: TRBV11-3; DNA: TGTGCCAGCAGCGGACCAGACCGGATGGGCAAAAACATTCAGTACTTC; CDR3: CASSGPDRMGKNIQYF
D: .; size: .; J: TRBJ1-4; V: TRBV2; DNA: TGTGCCAGCATGAGGATGGGGGGCGAAAAACTGTTTTTT; CDR3: CASMRMGGEKLFF
D: TRBD1; size: few; J: TRBJ2-1; V: TRBV18; DNA: TGTGCCAGCTCACCGCTGACAGGGGATTATGAGCAGTTCTTC; CDR3: CASSPLTGDYEQFF
D: TRBD2; size: .; J: TRBJ2-1; V: TRBV6-4; DNA: TGTGCCAGCAGTCCAGGGACTAGCGTGTACAATGAGCAGTTCTTC; CDR3: CASSPGTSVYNEQFF
D: TRBD1; size: .; J: TRBJ2-1; V: TRBV7-7; DNA: TGTGCTAGCAGCCAGGACAGGGACAATGAGCAGTTCTTC; CDR3: CASSQDRDNEQFF
D: .; size: .; J: TRBJ2-1; V: TRBV27; DNA: TGTGCCAGCAGTTTATCGTTGGCGAGCTCCTACAATGAGCAGTTCTTC; CDR3: CASSLSLASSYNEQFF
D: .; size: .; J: TRBJ1-2; V: TRBV5-6; DNA: TGTGCCAGCAGCTTGGAGGGGTTTGAGGTTGGCTACACCTTC; CDR3: CASSLEGFEVGYTF
D: TRBD2; size: .; J: TRBJ2-5; V: TRBV7-9; DNA: TGTGCCAGCAGTCTGACTAGCGAGGGAGAGACCCAGTACTTC; CDR3: CASSLTSEGETQYF
D: .; size: .; J: TRBJ2-5; V: TRBV7-2; DNA: TGTGCCAGCAGCCGAGGAGGGGGAGAGACCCAGTACTTC; CDR3: CASSRGGGETQYF
D: TRBD1; size: once; J: TRBJ1-2; V: TRBV10-3; DNA: TGTGCCATCAGGACGACAGGGGATGAAGGGGGCTACACCTTC; CDR3: CAIRTTGDEGGYTF
D: .; size: .; J: TRBJ2-7; V: TRBV7-2; DNA: TGTGCCAGCAGCTTTACACAGGGTGGGTACGAGCAGTACTTC; CDR3: CASSFTQGGYEQYF
D: TRBD1; size: .; J: TRBJ1-4; V: TRBV7-8; DNA: TGTGCCAGCAGCCTACTCCCAGACAGGGGGCAAGAAAAACTGTTTTTT; CDR3: CASSLLPDRGQEKLFF
D: TRBD2; size: .; J: TRBJ2-3; V: TRBV7-3; DNA: TGTGCCAGCAGCTTAACTTTGCGGGGGGTTGAAGATACGCAGTATTTT; CDR3: CASSLTLRGVEDTQYF
D: TRBD2; size: .; J: TRBJ2-5; V: TRBV5-1; DNA: TGCGCCAGCAGCCGAACTAGCGGGGGGGCCTTTGAGACCCAGTACTTC; CDR3: CASSRTSGGAFETQYF
D: .; size: .; J: TRBJ1-1; V: TRBV5-1; DNA: TGCGCCAGCAGCAGGGGTGACAGCATGAACACTGAAGCTTTCTTT; CDR3: CASSRGDSMNTEAFF
D: .; size: .; J: TRBJ1-2; V: TRBV6-5; DNA: TGTGCCAGCAGTTACTCTTATCAGGGGCATGGCTACACCTTC; CDR3: CASSYSYQGHGYTF
D: .; size: .; J: TRBJ2-3; V: TRBV10-1; DNA: TGCGCCAGCAGTGGCCGGGACATCACCTCCACAGATACGCAGTATTTT; CDR3: CASSGRDITSTDTQYF
D: TRBD1; size: .; J: TRBJ2-5; V: TRBV7-6; DNA: TGTGCCAGCACCGCCATTAGGGGGCCGGTAGAGACCCAGTACTTC; CDR3: CASTAIRGPVETQYF
D: .; size: .; J: TRBJ1-2; V: TRBV4-3; DNA: TGCGCCAGCAGCCAAGAAGTGGTCCGTGGCTACACCTTC; CDR3: CASSQEVVRGYTF
D: TRBD2; size: .; J: TRBJ2-2; V: TRBV7-8; DNA: TGTGCCAGCAGGGGTCACAGCGGGGGGAACACCGGGGAGCTGTTTTTT; CDR3: CASRGHSGGNTGELFF
D: .; size: .; J: TRBJ2-1; V: TRBV9; DNA: TGTGCCAGCAGCGCCCAGGGGGAGCAGTTCTTC; CDR3: CASSAQGEQFF
D: .; size: few; J: TRBJ1-5; V: TRBV27; DNA: TGTGCCAGCAGTTTGTGGGGGCAAGATCAGCCCCAGCATTTT; CDR3: CASSLWGQDQPQHF
D: TRBD1; size: .; J: TRBJ2-1; V: TRBV5-1; DNA: TGCGCCAGCAGCCCCGGACAGGGGTTTCAGTTCTTC; CDR3: CASSPGQGFQFF
D: TRBD1; size: .; J: TRBJ1-1; V: TRBV5-1; DNA: TGCGCCAGCAGCTTGGGAGGGACAGTTCCTATGAACACTGAAGCTTTCTTT; CDR3: CASSLGGTVPMNTEAFF
D: .; size: .; J: TRBJ2-7; V: TRBV19; DNA: TGTGCCAGTAGTATAAGATCCGGTGTAGGCGGGTACTACGAGCAGTACTTC; CDR3: CASSIRSGVGGYYEQYF
D: .; size: once; J: TRBJ1-4; V: TRBV5-1; DNA: TGCGCCAGCAGCTCAGGGGCTAGGGAAAAACTGTTTTTT; CDR3: CASSSGAREKLFF
D: .; size: .; J: TRBJ1-1; V: TRBV5-4; DNA: TGTGCCAGCAGCTTGGTTGGGGGCGGCCTCACTGAAGCTTTCTTT; CDR3: CASSLVGGGLTEAFF
D: TRBD2; size: once; J: TRBJ2-5; V: TRBV4-2; DNA: TGTGCCAGCAGTTCTTTAGCGGGGGGGGTACGAGAGACCCAGTACTTC; CDR3: CASSSLAGGVRETQYF
D: .; size: .; J: TRBJ1-5; V: TRBV7-9; DNA: TGTGCCAGCAGCTCCAATCAAGATAAGCCCCAGCATTTT; CDR3: CASSSNQDKPQHF
D: TRBD2; size: once; J: TRBJ2-1; V: TRBV5-8; DNA: TGTGCCAGCAGGATCGGGGGGTTCCCCCCTCTGCTTGATGAGCAGTTCTTC; CDR3: CASRIGGFPPLLDEQFF
D: .; size: .; J: TRBJ1-1; V: TRBV29-1; DNA: TGCAGCGTTGCTCAGTCTGCTGAAGCTTTCTTT; CDR3: CSVAQSAEAFF
D: .; size: few; J: TRBJ1-6; V: TRBV30; DNA: TGTGCCTGGAGTTTGGGGTGGGTCGGCTCCTATAATTCACCCCTCCACTTT; CDR3: CAWSLGWVGSYNSPLHF
D: .; size: .; J: TRBJ2-4; V: TRBV5-1; DNA: TGCGCCAGCAGCTTGGTCCCCCTCAATTCGTACAAAAACATTCAGTACTTC; CDR3: CASSLVPLNSYKNIQYF